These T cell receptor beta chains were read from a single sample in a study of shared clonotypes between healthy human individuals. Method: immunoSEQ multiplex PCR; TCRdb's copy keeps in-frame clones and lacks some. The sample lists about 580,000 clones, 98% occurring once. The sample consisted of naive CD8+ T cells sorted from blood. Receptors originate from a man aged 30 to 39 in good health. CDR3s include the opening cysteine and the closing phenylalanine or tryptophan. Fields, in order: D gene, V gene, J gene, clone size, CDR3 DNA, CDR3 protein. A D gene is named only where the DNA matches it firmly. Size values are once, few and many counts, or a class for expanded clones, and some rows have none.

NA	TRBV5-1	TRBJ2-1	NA	TGCGCCAGCAGCTCCGAGACAGAATCTACCTACAATGAGCAGTTCTTC	CASSSETESTYNEQFF
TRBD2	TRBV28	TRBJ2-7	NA	TGTGCCAGCAGTTTATGGGCTAGCGGGAGGTACGAGCAGTACTTC	CASSLWASGRYEQYF
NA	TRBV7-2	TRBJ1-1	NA	TGTGCCAGCAGCTTGTGGGTGAACACTGAAGCTTTCTTT	CASSLWVNTEAFF
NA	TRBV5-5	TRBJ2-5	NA	TGTGCCAGCAGCTTGGTGTCTGGGGGATCTCTCAATCCGCCAGAGACCCAGTACTTC	CASSLVSGGSLNPPETQYF
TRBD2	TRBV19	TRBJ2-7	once	TGTGCCAGTAAGCCCGGGACTAGCGGGAGGTACGAGCAGTACTTC	CASKPGTSGRYEQYF
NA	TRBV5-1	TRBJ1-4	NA	TGCGCCAGCAGCTTGGCCAGGAGGGCAACTAATGAAAAACTGTTTTTT	CASSLARRATNEKLFF
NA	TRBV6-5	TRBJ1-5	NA	TGTGCCAGCAGTCTCAGGTTCAATCAGCCCCAGCATTTT	CASSLRFNQPQHF
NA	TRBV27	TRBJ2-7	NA	TGTGCCAGCAGTTCCGCGCCGGGGGCGGGAGAGAACTACGAGCAGTACTTC	CASSSAPGAGENYEQYF
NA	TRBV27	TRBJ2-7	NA	TGTGCCAGCACCCCGGGGTCGGGGGGCCACGAGCAGTACTTC	CASTPGSGGHEQYF
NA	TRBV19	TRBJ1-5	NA	TGTGCCAGTAGTATAGATAGGCACAGCGACTCTTCCAATCAGCCCCAGCATTTT	CASSIDRHSDSSNQPQHF
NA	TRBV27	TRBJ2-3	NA	TGTGCCAGCAGTTCAAACGGTCTCACCGGGCAGTATTTT	CASSSNGLTGQYF
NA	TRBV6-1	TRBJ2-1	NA	TGTGCCAGCAGTGACTTGAGATCGCTACACAATGAGCAGTTCTTC	CASSDLRSLHNEQFF
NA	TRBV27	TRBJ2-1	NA	TGTGCCAGCAGTTTAACGGTGGGAACCTACAATGAGCAGTTCTTC	CASSLTVGTYNEQFF
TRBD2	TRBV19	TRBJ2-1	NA	TGTGCCAGTAGTATCCTCCCCGTAGCGGGAGGTTACAATGAGCAGTTCTTC	CASSILPVAGGYNEQFF
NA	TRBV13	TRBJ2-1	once	TGTGCCAGCAGCTTAAGTTCACCCAGGTACAATGAGCAGTTCTTC	CASSLSSPRYNEQFF
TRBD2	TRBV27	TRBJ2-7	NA	TGTGCCAGCAGTTTAGTACTAGCGGGTACCTACGAGCAGTACTTC	CASSLVLAGTYEQYF
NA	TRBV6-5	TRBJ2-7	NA	TGTGCCAGCAGTTACTTGAACGAGCAGTACTTC	CASSYLNEQYF
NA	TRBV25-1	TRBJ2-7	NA	TGTGCCACAGGGTATACCTCCTACGAGCAGTACTTC	CATGYTSYEQYF
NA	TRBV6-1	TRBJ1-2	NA	TGTGCCAGCAGGGAAGGTAGCGGCTACACCTTC	CASREGSGYTF
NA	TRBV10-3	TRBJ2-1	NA	TGTGCCATCAGTGAAAACAATGAGCAGTTCTTC	CAISENNEQFF
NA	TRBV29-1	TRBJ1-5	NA	TGCAGCGTGGGGACGGAGCCCCAGCATTTT	CSVGTEPQHF
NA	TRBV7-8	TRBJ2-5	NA	TGTGCCAGCAGATTAGCGGACCAAGAGACCCAGTACTTC	CASRLADQETQYF
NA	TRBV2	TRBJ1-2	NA	NA	CASSEDVFLWGRTEIYGYTF
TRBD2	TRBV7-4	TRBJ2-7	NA	TGTGCCAGCAGTTCGCTAGCGGTACCCTCCTACGAGCAGTACTTC	CASSSLAVPSYEQYF
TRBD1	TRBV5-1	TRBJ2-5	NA	TGCGCCAGCAGCTTGCGGACAGGGCAAGAGACCCAGTACTTC	CASSLRTGQETQYF
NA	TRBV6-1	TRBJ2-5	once	TGTGCCAGCAGTGGAGCCTGGGGGACCCAGTACTTC	CASSGAWGTQYF
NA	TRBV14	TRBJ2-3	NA	TGTGCCAGCAGCCCCGTAAGGGGATTTGGCACAGATACGCAGTATTTT	CASSPVRGFGTDTQYF
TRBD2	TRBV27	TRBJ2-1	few	TGTGCCAGCAGTTTAAGGCTAGCGGGAGGGCCCCTTGGGGATGAGCAGTTCTTC	CASSLRLAGGPLGDEQFF
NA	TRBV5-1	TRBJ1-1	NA	TGCGCCAGCAGCTTGGTTGACAGAATGAACACTGAAGCTTTCTTT	CASSLVDRMNTEAFF
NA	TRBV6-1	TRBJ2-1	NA	TGTGCCAGCAGTTATTACCCGGGCGATGAGCAGTTCTTC	CASSYYPGDEQFF
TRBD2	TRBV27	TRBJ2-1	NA	TGTGCCAGCAGTTTCTCCGGGACTAGCGTCAGGAATGAGCAGTTCTTC	CASSFSGTSVRNEQFF
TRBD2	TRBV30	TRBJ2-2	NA	TGTGCCTGGAGTTCGAGCGGGAGAGTGCCCGGGGAGCTGTTTTTT	CAWSSSGRVPGELFF
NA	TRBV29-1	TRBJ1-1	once	TGCAGCGTTGAAGTGGGGGCCACTGAAGCTTTCTTT	CSVEVGATEAFF
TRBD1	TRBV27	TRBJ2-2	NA	TGTGCCAGCAGTTTACGGGACAGGAGGACCGGGGAGCTGTTTTTT	CASSLRDRRTGELFF
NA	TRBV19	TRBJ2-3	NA	TGTGCCAGTAGACAATCTAACGAAGATACGCAGTATTTT	CASRQSNEDTQYF
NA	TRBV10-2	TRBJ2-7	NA	TGCGCCAGCAGTGTACCGGGACCCCCCTACGAGCAGTACTTC	CASSVPGPPYEQYF
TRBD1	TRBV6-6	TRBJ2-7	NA	TGTGCCAGCAGTAAGGACAGGGGGTTAGGCGAGCAGTACTTC	CASSKDRGLGEQYF
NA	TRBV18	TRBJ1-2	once	TGTGCCAGCTCACAGTACAGAGATGGGAGTTATGGCTACACCTTC	CASSQYRDGSYGYTF
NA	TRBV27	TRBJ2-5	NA	TGTGCCAGCAGTCCCACAGAGACCCAGTACTTC	CASSPTETQYF
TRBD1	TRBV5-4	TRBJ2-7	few	TGTGCCAGCAGCTTTAGGGGACAGGGACTCAACGAGCAGTACTTC	CASSFRGQGLNEQYF